This note documents a single T cell receptor beta chain sequence. The target antigen is unknown. A read error may explain this, as a much larger clone is one base away. Both blood RNA, taken from unsorted whole blood, and germline DNA were extracted. This record comes from a study of tumor-infiltrating lymphocytes in primary liver carcinoma. Across the study: Each participant had primary liver carcinoma, and surgical resection was the treatment.

General observations from the study: Pairs of tumor regions overlapped more than tumor-adjacent and tumor-blood pairs did. Tumors significantly exceeded blood in top-250-clone fraction (p = 0.039).

Germline V gene sequence: CDR1 MNHEY, CDR2 SVGAGI. V gave up 4 bases and J gave up 1 base, with 8 bases separating them. The CDR3 is 14 residues long. From around 530 ng of total RNA, TCR beta-specific cDNA was reverse-transcribed using a constant-region primer. ARM-PCR, slightly modified, supplied the TCR beta libraries through three nested multiplex PCR rounds. The first two PCR rounds, roughly 9 cycles each, used TRBV1-TRBV30 forward primers and a C-beta reverse primer. TCRdb fed the multiplex PCR reads into MiXCR, producing one record per CDR3 protein. The sample lists 300,000 to 350,000 distinct CDR3 sequences, about two thirds seen once, with 5% to 6.5% in the top ten.

The TCR comes from a man aged 40-55 years with primary liver carcinoma and hepatitis B virus infection. Sequencing was performed on peripheral blood. The J gene is TRBJ2-1, the V gene TRBV6-5; D gene unclear. The CDR3 loop reads CASSFSMSYNEQFF. In DNA, the CDR3 is TGTGCCAGCAGTTTCTCGATGTCCTACAATGAGCAGTTCTTC.